This T cell receptor beta chain was documented in a study of blood T cell repertoires in COVID-19. As for the study in general: Sites across the United States, Italy and Spain contributed samples from acute and convalescent COVID-19. PBMCs, B-cell-depleted T cells, or T cells provided the cDNA or gDNA that made up the material.

The CDR3 runs to 15 residues. The V and J ends lost 0 bases and 0 bases respectively, with 6 bases between them. CDR1 and CDR2 from the germline V gene are KGHSH and LQKENI. The Seattle patients, enrolled during active infection, were followed longitudinally. In the original workflow: Quantification of nucleated cells was approximated via reference gene primer amplification. Libraries were prepared by immunoSEQ multiplex PCR; TCRdb keeps only in-frame clonotypes and omits some of them. That table furnishes V, J and clone size, whereas the DNA furnished D and trimming. Of over 150,000 clones detected, about nine tenths appear once; the ten largest clones hold about 4.9%. This clone was observed once.

Sample: peripheral blood. This receptor was identified in a man between 18 and 29 years old with COVID-19, enrolled during active disease. The rearrangement uses TRBV18 and TRBJ2-1; no clear D. The CDR3, as DNA: TGTGCCAGCTCACCACCGGCGGTCTCCTACAATGAGCAGTTCTTC. Translation gives CASSPPAVSYNEQFF.